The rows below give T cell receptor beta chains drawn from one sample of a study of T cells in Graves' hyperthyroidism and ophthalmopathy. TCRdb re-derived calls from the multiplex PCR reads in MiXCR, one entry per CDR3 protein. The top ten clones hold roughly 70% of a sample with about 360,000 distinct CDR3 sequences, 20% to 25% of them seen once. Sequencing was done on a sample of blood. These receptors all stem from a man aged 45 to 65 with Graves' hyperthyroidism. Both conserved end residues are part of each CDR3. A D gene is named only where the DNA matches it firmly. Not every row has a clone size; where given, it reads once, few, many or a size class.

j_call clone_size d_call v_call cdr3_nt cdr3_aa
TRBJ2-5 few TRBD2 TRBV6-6 TGTGCCAGCAGTTACGAGGGTAGCGGGGGTGAGATGGAGACCCAGTACTTC CASSYEGSGGEMETQYF
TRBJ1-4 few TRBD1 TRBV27 TGTGCCACCCGGGACAGGGCTGAAAAACTGTTTTTT CATRDRAEKLFF
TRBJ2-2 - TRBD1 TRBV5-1 TGCGCCAGCAGGAGAGTACAGGGGGGGAACACCGGGGAGCTGTTTTTT CASRRVQGGNTGELFF
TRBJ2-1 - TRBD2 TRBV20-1 TGCAGTGCCACTAGTGGCGGGAGGGATGAGCAGTTCTTC CSATSGGRDEQFF
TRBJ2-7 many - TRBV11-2 TGTGCCAGCAGCTCCCGGACGCGGGAGCAGTACTTC CASSSRTREQYF
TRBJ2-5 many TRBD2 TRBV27 TGTGCCAGCAGACCCGGGGGGCAAGAGACCCAGTACTTC CASRPGGQETQYF
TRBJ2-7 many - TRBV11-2 TGTGCCAGCAGCTCTTTTGAGGGAACAGGAAACGAGCAGTACTTC CASSSFEGTGNEQYF
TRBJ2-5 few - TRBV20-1 TGCAGTGCTAGAAATTCCGGGGGCGCCCGAAAGATGGAGACCCAGTACTTC CSARNSGGARKMETQYF
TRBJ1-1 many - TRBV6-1 TGTGCCAGCAGGACCGGTCCTAGGAACGCTGAAGCTTTCTTT CASRTGPRNAEAFF
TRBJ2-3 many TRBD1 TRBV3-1 TGTGCCAGCAGCCAAGATGGGACAGGGGCATCAGATACGCAGTATTTT CASSQDGTGASDTQYF
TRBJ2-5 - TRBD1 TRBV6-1 TGTGCCAGCAGCTCCGGGACAGGGGTAATAAAGACCCAGTACTTC CASSSGTGVIKTQYF
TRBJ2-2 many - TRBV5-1 TGTGCCAGCAGTTTGGGGCACACCGGGGAGCTGTTTTTT CASSLGHTGELFF
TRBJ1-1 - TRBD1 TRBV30 TGTGCCTCGCACAGGGGACCGTGGGACACTGAAGCTTTCTTT CASHRGPWDTEAFF
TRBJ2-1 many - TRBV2 TGTGCCAGCAGTGAAGCCACCTTAACTAGGACTGAGCAGTTCTTC CASSEATLTRTEQFF
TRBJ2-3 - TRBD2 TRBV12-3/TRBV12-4 TGTGCCAGCAGTTTAACCCCTAGCGGGATTACAGATACGCAGTATTTT CASSLTPSGITDTQYF
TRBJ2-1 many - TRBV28 TGTGCCATCCGGGACGTAGGCACCAATGAGCAGTTCTTC CAIRDVGTNEQFF
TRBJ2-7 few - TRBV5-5 TGTGCCAGCAGCCTCGTACAGGGAATCCCCTCCTACGAGCAGTACTTC CASSLVQGIPSYEQYF
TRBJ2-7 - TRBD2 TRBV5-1 TGCGCCAGCAGGGAATCCGGGACTAGCGACTACGAGCAGTACTTC CASRESGTSDYEQYF
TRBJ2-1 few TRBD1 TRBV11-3 TGTGCCAGCAGCTCCCGTTCCGGGACAGGGGGCTACAATGAGCAGTTCTTC CASSSRSGTGGYNEQFF
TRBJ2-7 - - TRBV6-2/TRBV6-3 TGTGCCAGCAGTGGCACCCTCTCCTACGAGCAGTACTTC CASSGTLSYEQYF
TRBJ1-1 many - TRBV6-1 TGTGCCAGCACCAGAGAGGGCGGACGATACATGAACACTGAAGCTTTCTTT CASTREGGRYMNTEAFF